The clone carrying this TCR beta chain was counted a single time. Produced via immunoSEQ multiplex PCR; TCRdb's table is partial and in-frame only. The sample shows some 120,000 clones, approximately 92% of them seen only once. This specimen belongs to a study of control samples from healthy donors and cancer patients. J was trimmed by 4 bases and V by 8 bases; bases with no gene match: 7. The CDR3 covers 14 residues. Germline lookup yields CDR1 LNHDA and CDR2 SQIVND (reference sequence). The genes are TRBV19 and TRBJ2-1; TRBD2 matches at 8 bases. The source material was PBMCs. This TCR was sampled from a man at least 80 years old with head and neck cancer. In DNA form, the CDR3 reads TGTGCCAGTTCGGGCGGGAGGAAGTACAATGAGCAGTTCTTC. This sequence encodes CASSGGRKYNEQFF.